The T cell receptor beta chain under discussion was sequenced for a study of blood T cell repertoires in COVID-19. About the study: The United States, Italy and Spain were the sources of the acute and convalescent COVID-19 samples. Nucleic acid was either cDNA or gDNA, and it came from T cells, B-cell-depleted T cells, or PBMCs.

CDR1 is SGHDN, CDR2 FVKESK, per germline. Unmatched junction bases numbered 16, after V lost 4 bases and J lost 7 bases. CDR3 length equals 17 residues. As handled by the study authors: Amplification of reference gene primers provided the estimated nucleated cell counts. Method: immunoSEQ multiplex PCR; TCRdb's copy keeps in-frame clones and lacks some. V and J calls and clone size come straight from that table; D and trimming were deduced from the DNA. There are around 150,000 clones in the sample; 80% to 90% occur only once, and about 11% lies in the top ten. This sequence was found in a human donor in a cohort sampled during active COVID-19. The sample was peripheral blood. The chain uses TRBV14 and TRBJ2-1, with TRBD1 matching 7 bases. The CDR3 DNA is TGTGCCAGCAGCCTGCGAAGATCGACAGGGATGGAGAATGAGCAGTTCTTC. Its translation: CASSLRRSTGMENEQFF.